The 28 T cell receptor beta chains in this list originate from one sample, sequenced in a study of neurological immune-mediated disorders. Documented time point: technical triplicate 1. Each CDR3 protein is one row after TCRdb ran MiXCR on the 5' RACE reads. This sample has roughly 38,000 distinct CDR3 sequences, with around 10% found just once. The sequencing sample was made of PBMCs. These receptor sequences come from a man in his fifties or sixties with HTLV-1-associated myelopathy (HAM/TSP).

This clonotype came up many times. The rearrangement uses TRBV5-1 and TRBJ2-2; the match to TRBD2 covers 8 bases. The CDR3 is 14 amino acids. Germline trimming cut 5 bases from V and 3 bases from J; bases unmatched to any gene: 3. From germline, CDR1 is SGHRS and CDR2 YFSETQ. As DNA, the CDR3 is TGCGCCAGCAGGATCGGGAGGGACACCGGGGAGCTGTTTTTT. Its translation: CASRIGRDTGELFF.

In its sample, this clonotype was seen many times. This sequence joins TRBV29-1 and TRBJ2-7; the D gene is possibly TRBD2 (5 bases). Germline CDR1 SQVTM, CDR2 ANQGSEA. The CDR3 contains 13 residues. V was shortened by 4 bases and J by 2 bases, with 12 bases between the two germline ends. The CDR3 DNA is TGCAGCGTTGTGAGGGATACTACCTACGAGCAGTACTTC. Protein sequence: CSVVRDTTYEQYF.

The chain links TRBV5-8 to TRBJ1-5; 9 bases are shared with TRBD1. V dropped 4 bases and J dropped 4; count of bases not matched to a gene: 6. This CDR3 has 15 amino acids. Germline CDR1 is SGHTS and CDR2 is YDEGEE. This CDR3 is CASSNPGTGNQPQHF. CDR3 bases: TGTGCCAGCAGCAACCCCGGGACAGGGAATCAGCCCCAGCATTTT.

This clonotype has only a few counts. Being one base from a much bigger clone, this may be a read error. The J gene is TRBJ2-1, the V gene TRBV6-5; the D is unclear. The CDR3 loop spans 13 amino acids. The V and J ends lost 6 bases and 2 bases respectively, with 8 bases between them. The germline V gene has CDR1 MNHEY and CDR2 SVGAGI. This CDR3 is CASRSLAYNEQFF. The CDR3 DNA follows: TGTGCCAGCAGATCATTGGCCTACAATGAGCAGTTCTTC.

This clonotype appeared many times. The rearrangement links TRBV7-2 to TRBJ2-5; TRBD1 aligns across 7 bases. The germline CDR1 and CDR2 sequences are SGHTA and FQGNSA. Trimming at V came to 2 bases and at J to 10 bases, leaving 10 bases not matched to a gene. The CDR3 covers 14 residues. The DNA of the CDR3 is TGTGCCAGCAGCTTATCCGAGGGGACAGTAGTCCAGTACTTC. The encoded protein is CASSLSEGTVVQYF.

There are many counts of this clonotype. The CDR3 DNA reads TGTGCCAGCTTCGACAGGTTAACGTATGGCTACACCTTC. Its protein product is CASFDRLTYGYTF. J is TRBJ1-2 and V is TRBV6-1, with a possible D match to TRBD1 (6 bases). Trimming removed 8 bases at V and 5 bases at J, with 15 bases between. CDR1 and CDR2 (germline): MNHNS, SASEGT. The CDR3 spans 13 residues.

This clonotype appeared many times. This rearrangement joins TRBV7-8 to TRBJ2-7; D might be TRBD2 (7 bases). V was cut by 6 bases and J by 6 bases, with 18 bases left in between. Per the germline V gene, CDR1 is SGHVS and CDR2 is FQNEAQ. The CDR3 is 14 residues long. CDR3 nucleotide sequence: TGTGCCAGCAGGGGAGGGGGGGCCCTCGGCGAGCAGTACTTC. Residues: CASRGGGALGEQYF.

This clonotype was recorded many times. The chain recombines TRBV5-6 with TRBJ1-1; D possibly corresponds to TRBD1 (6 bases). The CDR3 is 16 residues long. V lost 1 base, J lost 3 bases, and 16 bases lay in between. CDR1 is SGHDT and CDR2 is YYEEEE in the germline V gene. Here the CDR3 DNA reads TGTGCCAGCAGCTTGCTGGGGGGCGCGGGGGACACTGAAGCTTTCTTT. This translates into CASSLLGGAGDTEAFF.

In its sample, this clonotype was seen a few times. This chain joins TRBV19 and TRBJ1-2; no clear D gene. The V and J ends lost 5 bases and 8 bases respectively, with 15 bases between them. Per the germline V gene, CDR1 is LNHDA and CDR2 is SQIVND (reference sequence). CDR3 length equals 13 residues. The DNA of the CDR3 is TGTGCCAGTAGTCCGCGCAACGGTGGCGGCTACACCTTC. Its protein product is CASSPRNGGGYTF.

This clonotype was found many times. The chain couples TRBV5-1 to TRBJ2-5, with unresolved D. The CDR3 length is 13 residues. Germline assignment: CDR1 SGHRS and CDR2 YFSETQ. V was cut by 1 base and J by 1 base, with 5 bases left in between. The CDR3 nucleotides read TGCGCCAGCAGCTTGTCATCCCAAGAGACCCAGTACTTC. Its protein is CASSLSSQETQYF. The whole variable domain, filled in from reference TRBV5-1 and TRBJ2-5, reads KAGVTQTPRYLIKTRGQQVTLSCSPISGHRSVSWYQQTPGQGLQFLFEYFSETQRNKGNFPGRFSGRQFSNSRSEMNVSTLELGDSALYLCASSLSSQETQYFGPGTRLLVL.

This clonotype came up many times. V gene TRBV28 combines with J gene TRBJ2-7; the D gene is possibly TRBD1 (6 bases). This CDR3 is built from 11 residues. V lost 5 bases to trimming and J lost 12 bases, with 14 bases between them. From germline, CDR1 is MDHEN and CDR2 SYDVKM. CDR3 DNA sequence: TGTGCCAGCAGTGTCGACAGGAGCCCGTACTTC. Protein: CASSVDRSPYF. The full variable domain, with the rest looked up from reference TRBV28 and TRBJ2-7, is DVKVTQSSRYLVKRTGEKVFLECVQDMDHENMFWYRQDPGLGLRLIYFSYDVKMKEKGDIPEGYSVSREKKERFSLILESASTNQTSMYLCASSVDRSPYFGPGTRLTVT.

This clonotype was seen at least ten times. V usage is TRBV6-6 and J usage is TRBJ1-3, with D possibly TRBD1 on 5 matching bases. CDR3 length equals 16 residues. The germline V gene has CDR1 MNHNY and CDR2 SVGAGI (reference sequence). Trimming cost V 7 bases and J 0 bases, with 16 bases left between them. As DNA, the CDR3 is TGTGCCAGCACCCAGGGCCCAGGCCGCTCTGGAAACACCATATATTTT. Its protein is CASTQGPGRSGNTIYF.

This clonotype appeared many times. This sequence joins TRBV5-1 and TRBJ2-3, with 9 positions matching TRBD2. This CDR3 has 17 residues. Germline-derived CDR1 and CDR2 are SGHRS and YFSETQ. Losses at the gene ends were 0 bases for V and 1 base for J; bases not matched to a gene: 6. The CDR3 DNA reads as TGCGCCAGCAGCTTGGAGGGAGCGGGAGGAGGCACAGATACGCAGTATTTT. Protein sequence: CASSLEGAGGGTDTQYF.

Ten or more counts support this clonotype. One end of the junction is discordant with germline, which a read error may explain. Here the CDR3 DNA reads TGCAGCGCTGAAGGGAAAGGGGGCGCCGAGCAGTACTTC. It codes for CSAEGKGGAEQYF. The chain combines TRBV29-1 with TRBJ2-7, with 7 bases lining up with TRBD1. Germline CDR1 is SQVTM and CDR2 is ANQGSEA. The CDR3 sequence is 13 residues long.

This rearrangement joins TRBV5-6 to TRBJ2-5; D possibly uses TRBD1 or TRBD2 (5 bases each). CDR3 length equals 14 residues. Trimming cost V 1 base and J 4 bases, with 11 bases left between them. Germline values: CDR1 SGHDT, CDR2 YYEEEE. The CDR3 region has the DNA TGTGCCAGCAGCTTGAGACAGCGGACAGAGACCCAGTACTTC. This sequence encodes CASSLRQRTETQYF.

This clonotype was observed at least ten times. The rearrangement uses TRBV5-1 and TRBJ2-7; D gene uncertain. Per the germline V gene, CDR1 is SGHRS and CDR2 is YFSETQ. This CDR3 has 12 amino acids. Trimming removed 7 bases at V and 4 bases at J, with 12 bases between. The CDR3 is CASSSHSYEQYF. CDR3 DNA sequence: TGCGCCAGCTCCTCCCACTCGTACGAGCAGTACTTC. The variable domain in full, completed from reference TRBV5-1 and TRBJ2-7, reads KAGVTQTPRYLIKTRGQQVTLSCSPISGHRSVSWYQQTPGQGLQFLFEYFSETQRNKGNFPGRFSGRQFSNSRSEMNVSTLELGDSALYLCASSSHSYEQYFGPGTRLTVT.

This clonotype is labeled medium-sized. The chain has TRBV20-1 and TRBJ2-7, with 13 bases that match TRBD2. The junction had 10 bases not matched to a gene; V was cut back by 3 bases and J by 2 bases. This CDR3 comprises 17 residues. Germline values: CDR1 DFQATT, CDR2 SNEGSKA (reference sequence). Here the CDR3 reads CSARGDGLAGAPYEQYF. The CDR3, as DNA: TGCAGTGCTAGGGGGGATGGACTAGCGGGAGCCCCCTACGAGCAGTACTTC.

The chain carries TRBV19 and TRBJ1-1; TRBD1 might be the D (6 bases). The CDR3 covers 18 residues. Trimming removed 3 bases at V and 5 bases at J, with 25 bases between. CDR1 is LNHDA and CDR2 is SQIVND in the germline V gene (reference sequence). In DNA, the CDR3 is TGTGCCAGTAGTATGGTAATCCACACACGGGGGGGCGTTACTGAAGCTTTCTTT. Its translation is CASSMVIHTRGGVTEAFF.

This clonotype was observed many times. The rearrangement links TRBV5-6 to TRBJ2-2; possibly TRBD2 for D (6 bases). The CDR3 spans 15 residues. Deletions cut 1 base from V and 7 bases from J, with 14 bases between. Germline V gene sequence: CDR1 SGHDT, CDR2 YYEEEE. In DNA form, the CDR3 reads TGTGCCAGCAGCTTGCCGGGGGTAGAACGCGGGGAGCTGTTTTTT. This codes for CASSLPGVERGELFF.

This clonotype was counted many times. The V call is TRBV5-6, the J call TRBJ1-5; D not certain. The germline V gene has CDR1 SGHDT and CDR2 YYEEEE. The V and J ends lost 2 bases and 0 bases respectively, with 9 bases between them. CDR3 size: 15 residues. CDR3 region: CASSFWGSSNQPQHF. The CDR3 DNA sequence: TGTGCCAGCAGCTTTTGGGGAAGTAGCAATCAGCCCCAGCATTTT.

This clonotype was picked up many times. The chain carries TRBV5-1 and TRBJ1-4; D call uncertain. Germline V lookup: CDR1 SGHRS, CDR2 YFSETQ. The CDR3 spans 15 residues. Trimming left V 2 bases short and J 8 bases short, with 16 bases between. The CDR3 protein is CASSFDLDGTEKLFF. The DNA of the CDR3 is TGCGCCAGCAGCTTTGACCTGGACGGAACGGAAAAACTGTTTTTT.

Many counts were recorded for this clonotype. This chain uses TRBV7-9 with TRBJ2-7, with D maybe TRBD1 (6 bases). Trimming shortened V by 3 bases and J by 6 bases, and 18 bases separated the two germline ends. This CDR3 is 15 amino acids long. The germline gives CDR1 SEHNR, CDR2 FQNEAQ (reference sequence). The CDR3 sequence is CASSFPGVAISEQYF. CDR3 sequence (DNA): TGTGCCAGCAGCTTCCCAGGGGTGGCGATATCCGAGCAGTACTTC.

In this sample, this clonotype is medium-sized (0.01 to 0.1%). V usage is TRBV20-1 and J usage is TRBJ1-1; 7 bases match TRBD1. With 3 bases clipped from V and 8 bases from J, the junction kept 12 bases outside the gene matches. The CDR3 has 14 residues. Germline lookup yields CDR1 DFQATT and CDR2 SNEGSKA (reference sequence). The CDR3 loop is CSASPKTGRGEAFF. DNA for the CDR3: TGCAGTGCTAGCCCCAAGACAGGGAGAGGCGAAGCTTTCTTT.

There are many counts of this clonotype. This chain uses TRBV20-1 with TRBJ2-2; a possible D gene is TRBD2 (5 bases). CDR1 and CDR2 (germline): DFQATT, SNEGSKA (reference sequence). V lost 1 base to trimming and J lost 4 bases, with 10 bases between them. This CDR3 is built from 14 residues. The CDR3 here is CSARGQRRTGELFF. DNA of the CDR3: TGCAGTGCTAGAGGCCAGCGGCGCACCGGGGAGCTGTTTTTT.

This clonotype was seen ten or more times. The CDR3 is CASSLDGLSSYNEQFF. The CDR3 region has the DNA TGCGCCAGCAGCTTGGACGGGCTGAGCTCCTACAATGAGCAGTTCTTC. The chain couples TRBV5-1 to TRBJ2-1; D unresolved. With 0 bases removed from V and 0 bases from J, the gap between germline ends came to 10 bases. The germline V gene has CDR1 SGHRS and CDR2 YFSETQ. CDR3 length equals 16 residues.

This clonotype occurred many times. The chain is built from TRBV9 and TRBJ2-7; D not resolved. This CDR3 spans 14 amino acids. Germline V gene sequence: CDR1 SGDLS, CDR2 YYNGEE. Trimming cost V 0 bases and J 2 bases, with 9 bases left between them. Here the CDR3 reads CASSVAPDTYEQYF. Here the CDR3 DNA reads TGTGCCAGCAGCGTAGCTCCAGATACCTACGAGCAGTACTTC.

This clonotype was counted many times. The CDR3 is CASSAQGTGDTEAFF. DNA for the CDR3: TGTGCCAGCAGTGCCCAGGGGACGGGGGACACTGAAGCTTTCTTT. The rearrangement uses TRBV2 and TRBJ1-1; D might be TRBD1 (6 bases). This CDR3 spans 15 amino acids. The germline V and J ends were trimmed by 4 bases and 3 bases, with 15 bases remaining between them. The germline V gene encodes CDR1 SNHLY and CDR2 FYNNEI.

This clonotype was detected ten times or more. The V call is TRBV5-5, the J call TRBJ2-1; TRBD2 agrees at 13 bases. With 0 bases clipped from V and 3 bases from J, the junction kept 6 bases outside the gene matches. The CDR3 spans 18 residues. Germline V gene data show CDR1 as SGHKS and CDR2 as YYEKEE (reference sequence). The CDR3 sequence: CASSLDTSGRAFYNEQFF. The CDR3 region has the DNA TGTGCCAGCAGCTTGGACACTAGCGGGAGGGCCTTCTACAATGAGCAGTTCTTC.